Below are 5 T cell receptor beta chains sequenced from a single sample in a study of T cells after yellow fever vaccination. TCRdb re-called the 5' RACE reads through MiXCR, storing one row per CDR3 protein. The table lists 150,000 to 200,000 distinct CDR3 sequences, 9.3% of them singletons. The source material was CD8+ T cells sorted from PBMCs, sampled 45 days after the yellow fever booster vaccination. These receptors were taken from a man in his late teens or twenties who received the YFV17D yellow fever vaccine.

This clonotype has just a few counts. This chain links TRBV29-1 with TRBJ1-1; the D is unclear. CDR1 and CDR2 from the germline V gene are SQVTM and ANQGSEA. Trimming pared 0 bases from V and 11 bases from J, leaving 10 bases between. This CDR3 comprises 11 residues. DNA of the CDR3: TGCAGCGTTGAAGAGGTCACTGTCGCTTTCTTT. It specifies CSVEEVTVAFF.

This clonotype was seen repeatedly, ten times or more. V gene TRBV9 combines with J gene TRBJ1-3; D remains unclear. There are 14 residues in the CDR3. Trimming cost V 3 bases and J 0 bases, with 7 bases left between them. Germline V CDR1 and CDR2: SGDLS, YYNGEE. The CDR3 protein is CASSDEFSGNTIYF. Here the CDR3 DNA reads TGTGCCAGCAGCGATGAGTTCTCTGGAAACACCATATATTTT.

V gene TRBV20-1 combines with J gene TRBJ2-6; the match to TRBD2 covers 7 bases. The CDR3 totals 16 residues. Germline V gene lookup returns CDR1 DFQATT and CDR2 SNEGSKA (reference sequence). Losses at the gene ends were 3 bases for V and 0 bases for J; bases not matched to a gene: 5. Here the CDR3 reads CSARSGADSGANVLTF. The CDR3 DNA reads TGCAGTGCTAGGAGCGGGGCAGACTCTGGGGCCAACGTCCTGACTTTC.

This clonotype occurred a few times. The genes are TRBV6-5 and TRBJ2-1; 13 nucleotides line up with TRBD2. The CDR3 consists of 14 residues. Germline trimming cut 6 bases from V and 10 bases from J; bases unmatched to any gene: 6. Germline CDR1 and CDR2: MNHEY and SVGAGI. The CDR3 DNA follows: TGTGCCAGCAGGGGACTAGCGGGGAGGCACGAGCAGTTCTTC. Protein: CASRGLAGRHEQFF.

This clonotype showed up just a few times. CDR3 in amino acids: CASSLEPGYNQPQHF. The CDR3 DNA sequence: TGTGCCAGCAGCTTAGAGCCGGGGTACAATCAGCCCCAGCATTTT. The chain has TRBV7-6 and TRBJ1-5, with unresolved D. This CDR3 region has 15 residues. The V end was cut by 1 base, the J end by 3 bases, with 10 bases between. Germline V CDR1 and CDR2: SGHVS, FNYEAQ.